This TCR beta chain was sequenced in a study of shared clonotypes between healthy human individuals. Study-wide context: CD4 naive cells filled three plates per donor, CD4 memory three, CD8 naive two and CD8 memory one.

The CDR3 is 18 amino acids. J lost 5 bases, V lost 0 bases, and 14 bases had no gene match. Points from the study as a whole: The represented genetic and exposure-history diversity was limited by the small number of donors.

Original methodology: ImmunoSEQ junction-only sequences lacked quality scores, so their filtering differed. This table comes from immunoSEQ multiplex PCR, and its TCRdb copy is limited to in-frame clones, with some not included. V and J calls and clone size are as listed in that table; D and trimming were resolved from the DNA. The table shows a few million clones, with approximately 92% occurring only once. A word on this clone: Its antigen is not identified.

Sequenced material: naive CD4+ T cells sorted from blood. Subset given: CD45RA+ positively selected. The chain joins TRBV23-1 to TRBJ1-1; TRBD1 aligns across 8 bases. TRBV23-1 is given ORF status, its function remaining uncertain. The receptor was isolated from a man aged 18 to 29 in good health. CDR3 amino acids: CASSQSSGPGGEWTEAFF. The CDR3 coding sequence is TGCGCCAGCAGTCAATCCTCAGGGCCAGGGGGCGAATGGACTGAAGCTTTCTTT.